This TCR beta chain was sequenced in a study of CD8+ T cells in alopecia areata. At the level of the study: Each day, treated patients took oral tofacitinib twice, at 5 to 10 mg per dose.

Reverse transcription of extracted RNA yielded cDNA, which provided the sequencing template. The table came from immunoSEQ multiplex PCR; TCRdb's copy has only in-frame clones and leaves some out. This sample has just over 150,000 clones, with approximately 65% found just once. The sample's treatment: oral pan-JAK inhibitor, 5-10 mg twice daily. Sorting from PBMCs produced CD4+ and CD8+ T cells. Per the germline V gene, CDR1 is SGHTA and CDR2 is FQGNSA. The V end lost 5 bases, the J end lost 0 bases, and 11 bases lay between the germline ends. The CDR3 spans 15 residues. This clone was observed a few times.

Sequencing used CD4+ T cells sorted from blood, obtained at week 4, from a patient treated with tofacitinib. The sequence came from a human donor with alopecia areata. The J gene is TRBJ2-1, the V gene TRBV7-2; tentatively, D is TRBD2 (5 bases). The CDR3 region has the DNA TGTGCCAGCAGCCAGCGGCGGAGCTCCTACAATGAGCAGTTCTTC. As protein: CASSQRRSSYNEQFF.